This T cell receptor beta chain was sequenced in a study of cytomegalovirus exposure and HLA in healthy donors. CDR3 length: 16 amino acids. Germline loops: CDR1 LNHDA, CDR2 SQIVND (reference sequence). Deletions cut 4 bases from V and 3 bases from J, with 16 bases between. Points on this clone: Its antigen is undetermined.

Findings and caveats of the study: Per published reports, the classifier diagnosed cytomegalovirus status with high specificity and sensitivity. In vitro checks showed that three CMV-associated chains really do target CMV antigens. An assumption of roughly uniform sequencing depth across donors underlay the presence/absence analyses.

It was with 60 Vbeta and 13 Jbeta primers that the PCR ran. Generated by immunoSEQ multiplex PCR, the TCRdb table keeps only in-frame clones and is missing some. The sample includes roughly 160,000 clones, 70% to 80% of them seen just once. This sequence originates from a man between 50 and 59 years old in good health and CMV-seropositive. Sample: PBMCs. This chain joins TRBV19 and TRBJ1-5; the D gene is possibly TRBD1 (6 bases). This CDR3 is CASSTPTGFHNQPQHF. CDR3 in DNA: TGTGCCAGTAGTACTCCTACAGGGTTTCACAATCAGCCCCAGCATTTT.